Listed below are T cell receptor beta chains from one sample, sequenced in a study of cytomegalovirus exposure and HLA in healthy donors. Assay: immunoSEQ multiplex PCR; the TCRdb copy retains only in-frame clones and omits some. Of about 150,000 clones listed, over 70% are singletons. Sequenced input: PBMCs. These receptors originate from a woman in her forties or fifties in good health and CMV-seropositive. Each CDR3 is given with its conserved first and last residue. D genes are given only for firm matches.

>TRBD1|TRBJ1-2|TRBV5-4
CASSLTGGRPIYTF
>TRBD1|TRBJ1-5|TRBV7-2
CASSPDPGQGYSNQPQHF
>-|TRBJ1-1|TRBV5-1
CASSLELNTEAFF
>-|TRBJ1-1|TRBV5-5
CASSGGGLGPNTEAFF
>-|TRBJ2-1|TRBV7-2
CASSLPYNEQFF
>TRBD1|TRBJ1-5|TRBV28
CASSFRQGAGQPQHF
>TRBD2|TRBJ2-7|TRBV5-4
CASSLVLAGVKEQYF
>-|TRBJ2-2|TRBV2
CASSRLGNTGELFF
>TRBD1|TRBJ2-7|TRBV7-2
CASSLVVTGVYEQYF
>-|TRBJ1-5|TRBV29-1
CSVQVQGNQPQHF
>TRBD1|TRBJ2-3|TRBV27
CASSRGGTGGTDTQYF
>TRBD2|TRBJ2-5|TRBV7-2
CASSSRLPGTSGQETQYF
>TRBD1|TRBJ2-7|TRBV5-8
CASSGTGWVKEQYF
>-|TRBJ1-4|TRBV19
CASRGADQGSEKLFF
>-|TRBJ1-2|TRBV28
CASSLAGGTYTSHYGYTF
>TRBD1|TRBJ1-2|TRBV7-9
CASSLPTGDYGYTF
>TRBD1|TRBJ2-7|TRBV28
CASSFPGQVPRYEQYF
>-|TRBJ1-4|TRBV23-1
CASSQSPSHRPKGEKLFF
>TRBD1|TRBJ1-2|TRBV5-8
CASSLRQGSYGYTF
>-|TRBJ2-3|TRBV29-1
CSVEKGEPSTDTQYF
>TRBD2|TRBJ2-5|TRBV30
CAWSPRLAGTPETQYF
>-|TRBJ1-1|TRBV2
CASEVLNTEAFF
>TRBD2|TRBJ2-1|TRBV4-3
CASSQDAASGRNEQFF
>-|TRBJ2-5|TRBV5-3
CARSPPRGLGEPGETQYF
>-|TRBJ1-2|TRBV30
CAWSDPVLDNYGYTF
>TRBD2|TRBJ2-3|TRBV5-1
CASSPSRTSGSRGPDTQYF
>-|TRBJ2-3|TRBV7-3
CASSSRGSDTQYF
>-|TRBJ1-1|TRBV15
CATSRGGDSLEAFF
>-|TRBJ2-5|TRBV18
CASSPRPLRAGLNGETQYF
>TRBD1|TRBJ1-1|TRBV7-2
CASSLRQGTMNTEAFF
>-|TRBJ1-3|TRBV7-9
CASSLESTGYGSGNTIYF
>-|TRBJ1-1|TRBV19
CASSARTVTEAFF
>-|TRBJ2-7|TRBV7-3
CASSPHGGGGYEQYF
>-|TRBJ1-4|TRBV15
CATSRAGSGEKLFF
>TRBD1|TRBJ1-1|TRBV12-5
CASGLGGQVKGTEAFF
>TRBD1|TRBJ1-1|TRBV7-8
CASSWDRGNGYTEAFF
>TRBD1|TRBJ1-2|TRBV6-1
CASSSLTGGNGYTF
>-|TRBJ2-3|TRBV5-4
CASSRGGYTDTQYF
>-|TRBJ1-2|TRBV19
CASSGQNYGYTF
>-|TRBJ2-5|TRBV18
CASSPATRGETQYF
>-|TRBJ1-1|TRBV7-9
CASSPPGGRNTEAFF
>TRBD1|TRBJ1-5|TRBV5-6
CASSWQGAHQPQHF
>-|TRBJ1-6|TRBV27
CASSYTANRVRNSPLHF
>-|TRBJ1-3|TRBV14
CASSHPGSTIYF
>-|TRBJ1-1|TRBV4-2
CASSQVWGRVGRNTEAFF
>-|TRBJ2-1|TRBV19
CASSPGAVNEQFF
>-|TRBJ1-4|TRBV6-1
CASSGGFATNEKLFF
>-|TRBJ1-2|TRBV5-1
CASSLDPGNYGYTF